This T cell receptor (beta chain) was sequenced for a study of CD8 T cells in ankylosing spondylitis. Study outcomes and limitations: A TCR beta motif of fewer than ten highly homologous variants seemed to mark ankylosing spondylitis blood.

TCRdb re-called the 5' RACE reads with MiXCR, one entry per CDR3 protein. This table has just under 550,000 distinct CDR3 sequences, roughly an eighth appearing once. The CDR3 runs 18 residues. On this clonotype: The antigen is not known. This may come from a read error, since a much larger clone is one base off.

This TCR derives from a male donor with ankylosing spondylitis. Sequencing used blood, either unsorted or a sorted T cell fraction (not recorded which). This rearrangement joins TRBV12-3 or TRBV12-4 to TRBJ2-1; maybe TRBD2 (6 bases). The CDR3 sequence is CTSRRSLSRRAGYNEQFF. DNA of the CDR3: TGTACCAGCAGGCGCTCTCTAAGTAGGAGGGCAGGATACAATGAGCAGTTCTTC.